This TCR beta chain was sequenced for a study of T cell repertoires in cytomegalovirus infection. At the level of the study: Both CMV infection and a matching HLA type were indicated by public TCR beta signatures. Broader study findings: Clonotype analysis showed dominance of the ex vivo response by HLA-C-restricted CMV-specific TCR beta clonotypes. Identification of carriers of CMV plus the relevant HLA was achieved through cumulative public TCR beta family frequency.

One entry per CDR3 protein results from TCRdb running MiXCR on the reads. The table records 100,000 to 150,000 distinct CDR3 sequences, more than 20% of them present only once. Comments on this clonotype: Its specificity is not known.

This clonotype was sampled from a human donor in good health (CMV status not recorded). Some clones in this sample may be carry-over from other donors' samples. Sequenced sample: PBMCs, sequenced either directly or after in vitro stimulation (not recorded which).

The CDR3 loop is CSARIGVGELFF. The CDR3 nucleotides are TGCAGTGCTAGAATCGGGGTCGGGGAGCTGTTTTTT. The rearrangement uses TRBV20-1 and TRBJ2-2, with D perhaps TRBD2 (5 bases). Deletions cut 2 bases from V and 7 bases from J, with 8 bases between. CDR1 DFQATT and CDR2 SNEGSKA come from the germline V gene (reference sequence). The CDR3 has 12 residues.